This T cell receptor (beta chain) derives from a study of CD8+ T cells in alopecia areata. Treatment in this sample: oral pan-JAK inhibitor, 5-10 mg twice daily. CDR1 and CDR2 (germline): SGHTA, FQGNSA. With 1 base removed from V and 4 bases from J, the gap between germline ends came to 12 bases. The length of the CDR3 is 15 residues. Following extraction, RNA underwent reverse transcription to cDNA, which served as the sequencing template. TCRdb keeps only in-frame clones here, not all; method: immunoSEQ multiplex PCR. The sample lists more than 200,000 clones; 66% were seen once. The TCR sequence derives from a human donor with alopecia areata. V is TRBV7-2 and J is TRBJ2-3; perhaps TRBD2 as D (6 bases). Specimen: CD4+ T cells sorted from blood, collected between weeks 43 and 45, from a patient treated with tofacitinib. The CDR3 reads CASSLDGGRADTQYF. The CDR3 region has the DNA TGTGCCAGCAGCTTAGATGGAGGGCGGGCAGATACGCAGTATTTT.